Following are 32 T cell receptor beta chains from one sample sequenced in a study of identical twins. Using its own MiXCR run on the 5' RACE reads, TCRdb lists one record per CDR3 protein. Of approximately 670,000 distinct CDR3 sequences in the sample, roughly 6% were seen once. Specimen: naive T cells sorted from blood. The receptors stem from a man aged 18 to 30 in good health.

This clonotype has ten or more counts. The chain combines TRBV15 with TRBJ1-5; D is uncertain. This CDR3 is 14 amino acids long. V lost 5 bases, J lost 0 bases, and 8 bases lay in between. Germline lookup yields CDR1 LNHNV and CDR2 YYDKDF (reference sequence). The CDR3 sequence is CATSLRASNQPQHF. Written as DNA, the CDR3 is TGTGCCACCAGCCTACGAGCTAGCAATCAGCCCCAGCATTTT.

CDR3 nucleotides: TGTGCCAGCAGTGGAGGACAGGGCGAGACCCAGTACTTC. It translates to CASSGGQGETQYF. The chain uses TRBV25-1 and TRBJ2-5, with 8 bases aligning to TRBD1. The ends lost 4 bases at V and 5 bases at J; junction bases unmatched: 3. Germline-derived CDR1 and CDR2 are MGHDK and SYGVNS. The CDR3 has 13 amino acids.

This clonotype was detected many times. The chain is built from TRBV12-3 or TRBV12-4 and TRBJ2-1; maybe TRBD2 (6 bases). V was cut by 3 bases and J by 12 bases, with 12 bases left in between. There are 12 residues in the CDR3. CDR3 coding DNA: TGTGCCAGCAGTTTTAGTCAGGGAGGGCAGTTCTTC. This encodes CASSFSQGGQFF.

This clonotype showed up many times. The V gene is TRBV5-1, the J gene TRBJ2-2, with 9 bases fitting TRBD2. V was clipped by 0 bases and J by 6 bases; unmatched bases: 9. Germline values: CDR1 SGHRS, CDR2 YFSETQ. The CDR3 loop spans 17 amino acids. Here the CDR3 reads CASSLGGSGRFAGELFF. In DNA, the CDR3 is TGCGCCAGCAGCTTGGGAGGTAGCGGGAGATTCGCCGGGGAGCTGTTTTTT.

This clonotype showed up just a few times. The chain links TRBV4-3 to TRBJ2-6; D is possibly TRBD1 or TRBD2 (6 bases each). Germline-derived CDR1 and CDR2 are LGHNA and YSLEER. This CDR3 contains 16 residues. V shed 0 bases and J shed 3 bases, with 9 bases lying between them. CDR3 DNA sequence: TGCGCCAGCAGCCAAGATGGGGGGCTTGGGGCCAACGTCCTGACTTTC. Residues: CASSQDGGLGANVLTF.

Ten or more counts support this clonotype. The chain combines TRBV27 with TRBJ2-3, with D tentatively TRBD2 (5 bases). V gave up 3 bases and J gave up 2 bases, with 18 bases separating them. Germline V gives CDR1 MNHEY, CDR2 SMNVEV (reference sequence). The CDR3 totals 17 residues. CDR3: CASSLLNGGLPTDTQYF. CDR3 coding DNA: TGTGCCAGCAGTTTGCTTAACGGAGGACTCCCCACAGATACGCAGTATTTT.

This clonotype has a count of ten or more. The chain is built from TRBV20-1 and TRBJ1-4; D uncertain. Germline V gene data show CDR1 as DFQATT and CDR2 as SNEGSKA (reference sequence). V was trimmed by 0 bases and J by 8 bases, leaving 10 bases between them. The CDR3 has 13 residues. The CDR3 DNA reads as TGCAGTGCTAGAGACGGGCCGGGGGAAAAACTGTTTTTT. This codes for CSARDGPGEKLFF.

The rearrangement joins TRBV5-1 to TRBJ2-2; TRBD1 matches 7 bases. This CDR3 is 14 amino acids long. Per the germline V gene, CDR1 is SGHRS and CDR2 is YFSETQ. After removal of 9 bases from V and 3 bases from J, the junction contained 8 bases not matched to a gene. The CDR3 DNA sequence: TGCGCCACTAACAGGGGAGCGGACACCGGGGAGCTGTTTTTT. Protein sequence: CATNRGADTGELFF.

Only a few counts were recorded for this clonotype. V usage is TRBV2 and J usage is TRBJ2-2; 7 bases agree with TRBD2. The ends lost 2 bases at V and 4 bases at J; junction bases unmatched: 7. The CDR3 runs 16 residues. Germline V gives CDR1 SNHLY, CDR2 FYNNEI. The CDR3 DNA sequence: TGTGCCAGCAGTGAAACCGGACTAGAGAGCACCGGGGAGCTGTTTTTT. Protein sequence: CASSETGLESTGELFF.

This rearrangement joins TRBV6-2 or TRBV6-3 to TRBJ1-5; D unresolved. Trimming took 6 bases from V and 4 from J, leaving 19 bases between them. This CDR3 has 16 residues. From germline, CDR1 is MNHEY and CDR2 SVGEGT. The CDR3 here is CASSEFKGWANQPQHF. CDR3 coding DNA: TGTGCCAGCAGCGAGTTTAAGGGATGGGCTAATCAGCCCCAGCATTTT.

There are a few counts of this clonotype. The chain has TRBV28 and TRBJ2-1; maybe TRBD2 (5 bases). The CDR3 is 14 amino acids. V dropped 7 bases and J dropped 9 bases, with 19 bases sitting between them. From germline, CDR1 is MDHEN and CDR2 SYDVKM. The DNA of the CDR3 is TGTGCCAGCACCCTTTCTGGAGCGGTGAGTGAGCAGTTCTTC. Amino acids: CASTLSGAVSEQFF.

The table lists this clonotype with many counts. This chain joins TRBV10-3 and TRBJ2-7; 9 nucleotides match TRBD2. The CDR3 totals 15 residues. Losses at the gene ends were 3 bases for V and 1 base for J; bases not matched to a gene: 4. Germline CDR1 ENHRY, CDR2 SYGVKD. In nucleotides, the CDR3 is TGTGCCATCAGTGATTTTAGCGGGAGTTCCTACGAGCAGTACTTC. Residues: CAISDFSGSSYEQYF.

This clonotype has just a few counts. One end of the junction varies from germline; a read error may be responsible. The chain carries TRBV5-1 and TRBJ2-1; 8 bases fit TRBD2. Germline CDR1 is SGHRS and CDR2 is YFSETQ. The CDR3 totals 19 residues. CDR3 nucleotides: TGCGCCAGCAGCTACAGTCCCGTAAAAAGCGGGAGCTCCGACAATGAGCAGTTCTTC. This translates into CASSYSPVKSGSSDNEQFF.

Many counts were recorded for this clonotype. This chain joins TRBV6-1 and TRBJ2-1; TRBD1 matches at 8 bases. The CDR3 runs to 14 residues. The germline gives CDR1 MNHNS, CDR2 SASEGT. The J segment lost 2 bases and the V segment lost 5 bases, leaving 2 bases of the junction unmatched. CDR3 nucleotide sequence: TGTGCCAGCAGTACACAGGGGGCCTACAATGAGCAGTTCTTC. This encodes CASSTQGAYNEQFF.

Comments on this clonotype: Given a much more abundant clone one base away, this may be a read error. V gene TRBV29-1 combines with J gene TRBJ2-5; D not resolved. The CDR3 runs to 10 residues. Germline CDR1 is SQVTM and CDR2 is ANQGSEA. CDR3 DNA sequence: TGCAGAGTATACGAAGAGACCCAGTACTTC. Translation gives CRVYEETQYF. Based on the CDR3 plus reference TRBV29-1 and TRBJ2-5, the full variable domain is SAVISQKPSRDICQRGTSLTIQCQVDSQVTMMFWYRQQPGQSLTLIATANQGSEATYESGFVIDKFPISRPNLTFSTLTVSNMSPEDSSIYLCRVYEETQYFGPGTRLLVL.

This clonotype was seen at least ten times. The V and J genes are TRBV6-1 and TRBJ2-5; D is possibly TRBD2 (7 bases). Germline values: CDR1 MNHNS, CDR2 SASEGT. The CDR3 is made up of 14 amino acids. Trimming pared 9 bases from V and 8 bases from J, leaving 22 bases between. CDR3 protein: CASSTRERGGTQYF. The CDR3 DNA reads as TGTGCCAGTTCCACCCGGGAGAGGGGGGGTACCCAGTACTTC.

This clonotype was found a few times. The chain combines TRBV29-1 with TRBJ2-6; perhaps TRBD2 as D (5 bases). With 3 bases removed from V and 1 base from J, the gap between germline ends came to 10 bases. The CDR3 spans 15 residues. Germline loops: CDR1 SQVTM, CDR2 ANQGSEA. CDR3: CSVDEEASGANVLTF. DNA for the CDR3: TGCAGCGTTGATGAGGAGGCGTCTGGGGCCAACGTCCTGACTTTC.

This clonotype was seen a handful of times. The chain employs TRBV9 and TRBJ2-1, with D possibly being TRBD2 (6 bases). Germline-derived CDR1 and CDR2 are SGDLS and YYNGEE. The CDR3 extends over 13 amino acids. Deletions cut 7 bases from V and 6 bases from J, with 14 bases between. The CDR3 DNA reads TGTGCCAGCGGATCGGATAGCGGCAATGAGCAGTTCTTC. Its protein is CASGSDSGNEQFF.

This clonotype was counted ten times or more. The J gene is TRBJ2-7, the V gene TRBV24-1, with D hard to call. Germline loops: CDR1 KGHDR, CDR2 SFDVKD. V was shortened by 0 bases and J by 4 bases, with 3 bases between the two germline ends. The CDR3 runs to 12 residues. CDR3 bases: TGTGCCACCAGTGATTTGGGGTACGAGCAGTACTTC. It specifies CATSDLGYEQYF.

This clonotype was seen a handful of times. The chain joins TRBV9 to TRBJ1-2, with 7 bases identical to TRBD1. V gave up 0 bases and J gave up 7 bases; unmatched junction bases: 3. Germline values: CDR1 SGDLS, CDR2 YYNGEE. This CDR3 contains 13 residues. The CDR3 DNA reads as TGTGCCAGCAGCGTAGACAGGGGCAGTGGCTACACCTTC. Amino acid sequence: CASSVDRGSGYTF.

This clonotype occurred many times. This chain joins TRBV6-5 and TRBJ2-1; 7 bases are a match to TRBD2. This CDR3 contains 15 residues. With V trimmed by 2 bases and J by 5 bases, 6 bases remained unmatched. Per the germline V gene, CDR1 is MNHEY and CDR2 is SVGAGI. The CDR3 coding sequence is TGTGCCAGCAGTTACCCGGGGGGAGGTAACAATGAGCAGTTCTTC. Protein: CASSYPGGGNNEQFF.

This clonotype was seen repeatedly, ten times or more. The CDR3: CASSLGRTTNEKLFF. The CDR3 DNA is TGCGCCAGCAGCTTGGGGCGTACAACTAATGAAAAACTGTTTTTT. The gene calls are TRBV5-1 and TRBJ1-4, with D hard to call. The germline CDR1 and CDR2 sequences are SGHRS and YFSETQ. The V end was cut by 0 bases, the J end by 0 bases, with 6 bases between. This CDR3 is built from 15 residues.

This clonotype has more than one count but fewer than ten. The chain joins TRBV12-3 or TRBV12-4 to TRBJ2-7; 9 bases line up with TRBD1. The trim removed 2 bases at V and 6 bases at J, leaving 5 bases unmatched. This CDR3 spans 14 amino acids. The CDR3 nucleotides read TGTGCCAGCAGTTTAATGGGACAGGGTTCCGAGCAGTACGTC. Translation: CASSLMGQGSEQYV.

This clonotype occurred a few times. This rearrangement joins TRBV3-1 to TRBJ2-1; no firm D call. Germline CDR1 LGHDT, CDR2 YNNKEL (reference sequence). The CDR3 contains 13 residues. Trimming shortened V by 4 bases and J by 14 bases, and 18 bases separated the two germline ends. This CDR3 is CASSPLDAPEKFF. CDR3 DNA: TGTGCCAGCAGCCCCCTTGACGCTCCCGAAAAGTTCTTC.

CDR3 in DNA: TGTGCCAGCAGCTTAGGGCCCCGGACAGCGTTCTCTGGAAACACCATATATTTT. Its translation is CASSLGPRTAFSGNTIYF. This chain connects TRBV7-2 to TRBJ1-3, with D perhaps TRBD1 (6 bases). V gave up 1 base and J gave up 0 bases, with 16 bases separating them. Germline CDR1 is SGHTA and CDR2 is FQGNSA. CDR3 size: 18 residues.

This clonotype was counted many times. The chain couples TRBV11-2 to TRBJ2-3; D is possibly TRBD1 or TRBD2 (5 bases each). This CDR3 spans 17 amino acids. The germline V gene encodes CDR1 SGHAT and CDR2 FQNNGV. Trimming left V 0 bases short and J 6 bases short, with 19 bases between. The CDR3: CASSLEGHGTFTDTQYF. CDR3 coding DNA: TGTGCCAGCAGCTTAGAAGGTCATGGGACGTTCACGGATACGCAGTATTTT.

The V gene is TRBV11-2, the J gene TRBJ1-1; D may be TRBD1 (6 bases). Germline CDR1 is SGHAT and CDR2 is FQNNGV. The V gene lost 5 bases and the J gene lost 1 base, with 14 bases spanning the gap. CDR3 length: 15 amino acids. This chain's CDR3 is CASSAPAGENTEAFF. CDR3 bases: TGTGCCAGCAGCGCCCCGGCAGGGGAGAACACTGAAGCTTTCTTT.

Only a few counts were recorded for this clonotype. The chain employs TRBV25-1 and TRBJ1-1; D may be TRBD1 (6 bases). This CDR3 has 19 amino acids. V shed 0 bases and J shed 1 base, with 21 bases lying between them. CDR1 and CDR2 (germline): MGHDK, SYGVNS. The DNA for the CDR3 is TGTGCCAGCAGTGAATACATATCCGGGACAATTGGCTGGAACACTGAAGCTTTCTTT. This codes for CASSEYISGTIGWNTEAFF.

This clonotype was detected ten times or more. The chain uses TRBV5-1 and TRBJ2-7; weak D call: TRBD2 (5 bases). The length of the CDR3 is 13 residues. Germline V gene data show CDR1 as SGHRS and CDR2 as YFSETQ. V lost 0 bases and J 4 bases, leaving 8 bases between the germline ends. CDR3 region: CASSLVEGYEQYF. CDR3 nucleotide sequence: TGCGCCAGCAGCTTGGTTGAGGGATACGAGCAGTACTTC.

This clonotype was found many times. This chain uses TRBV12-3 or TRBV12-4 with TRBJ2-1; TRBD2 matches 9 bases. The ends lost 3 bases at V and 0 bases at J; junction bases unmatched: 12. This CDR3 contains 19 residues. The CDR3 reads CASSFGLAGLPGSYNEQFF. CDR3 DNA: TGTGCCAGCAGTTTCGGGCTAGCGGGACTCCCTGGCTCCTACAATGAGCAGTTCTTC.

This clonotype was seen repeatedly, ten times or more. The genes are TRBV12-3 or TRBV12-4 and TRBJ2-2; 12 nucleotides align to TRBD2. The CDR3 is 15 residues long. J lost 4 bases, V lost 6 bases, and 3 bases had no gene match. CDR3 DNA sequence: TGTGCCAGCAGCTTGACTAGCGGGAGCACCGGGGAGCTGTTTTTT. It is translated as CASSLTSGSTGELFF.

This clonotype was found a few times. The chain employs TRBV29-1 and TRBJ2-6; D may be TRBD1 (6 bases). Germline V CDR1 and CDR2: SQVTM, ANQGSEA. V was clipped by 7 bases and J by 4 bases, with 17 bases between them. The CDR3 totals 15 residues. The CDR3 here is CSDRERSAGANVLTF. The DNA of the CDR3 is TGCAGCGACAGGGAAAGGAGTGCGGGGGCCAACGTCCTGACTTTC.